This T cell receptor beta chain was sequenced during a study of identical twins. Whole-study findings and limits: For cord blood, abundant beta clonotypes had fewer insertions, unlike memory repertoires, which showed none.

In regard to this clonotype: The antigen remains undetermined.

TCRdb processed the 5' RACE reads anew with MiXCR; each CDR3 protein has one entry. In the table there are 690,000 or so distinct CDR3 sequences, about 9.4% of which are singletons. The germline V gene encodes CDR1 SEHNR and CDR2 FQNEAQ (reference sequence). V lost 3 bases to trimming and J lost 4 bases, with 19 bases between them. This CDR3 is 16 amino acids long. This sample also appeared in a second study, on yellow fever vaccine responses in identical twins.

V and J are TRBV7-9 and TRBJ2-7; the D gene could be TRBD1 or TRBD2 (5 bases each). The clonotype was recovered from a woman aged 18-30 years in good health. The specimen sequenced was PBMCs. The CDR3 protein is CASSFERGWAPYEQYF. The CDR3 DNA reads TGTGCCAGCAGCTTCGAGAGGGGATGGGCACCATACGAGCAGTACTTC.